This T cell receptor beta chain stems from a study of regulatory T cells in long-lasting Graves disease. Study-wide results and limits: TRBV28 was favored in persistent disease, as were TRBJ1-2 and TRBJ2-5. Researchers examined only peripheral blood and not thyroid tissue. Among the persistent patients, 2,741 public clonotypes were shared, more than the approximately 1,000 shared among new patients. Compared with new cases, persistent Graves' patients showed reduced TCR diversity.

For TCR beta, libraries came from iRepertoire HTBI primers and Arm-PCR of CDR3 regions. TCRdb reanalysed the multiplex PCR reads using MiXCR and keeps one entry per CDR3 protein. The profile shows hundreds of thousands of distinct CDR3 sequences, 20% to 25% of them singletons. On this clonotype: What it binds is not known.

The CDR3 loop spans 13 amino acids. Germline V gene data show CDR1 as SNHLY and CDR2 as FYNNEI. Trimming left V 3 bases short and J 9 bases short, with 12 bases between. Specified time point: persistent/refractory GD, antithyroid drugs over 5 years with positive TRAb. PBMC-extracted RNA yielded the TCR library. Sample: peripheral blood mononuclear cells (PBMCs), taken when the disease was refractory, from a patient treated with antithyroid drugs. This clonotype originated in a female donor with Graves disease. V and J are TRBV2 and TRBJ1-5, with D uncertain. The CDR3 DNA reads as TGTGCCAGCAGTGATGGCAGCGTGTGGCCCCAGCATTTT. This translates into CASSDGSVWPQHF.